This entry lists 25 T cell receptor beta chains sequenced from one sample in a study of blood T cells in healthy people across ages. With a J-beta primer mix and a sample-barcoded 5' primer, a second PCR ran about 6 to 11 cycles. MiXCR, run by TCRdb on the 5' RACE reads, gives a single entry per CDR3 protein. Of over 950,000 distinct CDR3 sequences in the sample, around two fifths were seen once. Sequenced: blood. Source of these receptors: a man aged 18 to 35 in good health.

J is TRBJ2-5 and V is TRBV20-1; 10 bases agree with TRBD1. The end of the DNA is better explained by TRBJ2-7, so the J call may be wrong. This CDR3 comprises 12 residues. CDR1 is DFQATT, CDR2 SNEGSKA, per germline (reference sequence). In DNA, the CDR3 is TGCAGTGCTCGACAGGGGGCCCTCGAGCAGTACTTC. This sequence encodes CSARQGALEQYF.

In its sample, this clonotype was seen a few times. The chain links TRBV2 to TRBJ1-1, with D maybe TRBD1 (5 bases). V lost 5 bases and J lost 1, with 11 bases in between. The CDR3 spans 14 residues. Germline loops: CDR1 SNHLY, CDR2 FYNNEI. This CDR3 reads CASSLQAANTEAFF. For the CDR3, the DNA is TGTGCCAGCAGTTTACAGGCTGCGAACACTGAAGCTTTCTTT.

The chain is built from TRBV5-1 and TRBJ1-1; weak D call: TRBD1 (6 bases). Deletions cut 2 bases from V and 1 base from J, with 12 bases between. The CDR3 length is 15 residues. Germline V gives CDR1 SGHRS, CDR2 YFSETQ. For the CDR3, the DNA is TGCGCCAGCAGCTTAGTTTCAGGGGAGAACACTGAAGCTTTCTTT. It encodes CASSLVSGENTEAFF. Full variable domain (remainder filled in from reference TRBV5-1 and TRBJ1-1): KAGVTQTPRYLIKTRGQQVTLSCSPISGHRSVSWYQQTPGQGLQFLFEYFSETQRNKGNFPGRFSGRQFSNSRSEMNVSTLELGDSALYLCASSLVSGENTEAFFGQGTRLTVV.

The genes are TRBV4-2 and TRBJ2-7; possibly TRBD1 or TRBD2 for D (5 bases each). V was trimmed by 2 bases and J by 9 bases, leaving 17 bases between them. Germline assignment: CDR1 LGHNA and CDR2 YNFKEQ. CDR3 length equals 14 residues. The CDR3 protein is CASSQSGTQPRQYF. The CDR3 DNA follows: TGTGCCAGCAGCCAAAGTGGGACCCAACCCCGGCAGTACTTC.

The V and J genes are TRBV7-2 and TRBJ2-3; possibly TRBD1 for D (6 bases). Germline CDR1 is SGHTA and CDR2 is FQGNSA. The length of the CDR3 is 14 residues. Deletions cut 8 bases from V and 2 bases from J, with 14 bases between. CDR3 nucleotide sequence: TGTGCCAGCTCGAACAGGGCCCCCACAGATACGCAGTATTTT. This encodes CASSNRAPTDTQYF.

This clonotype was seen only a few times. The chain employs TRBV12-3 or TRBV12-4 and TRBJ2-2; possible D gene TRBD2, 7 bases. This CDR3 region has 13 residues. The ends were cut back, 6 bases at V and 5 bases at J, with 10 bases in the middle. CDR3 DNA sequence: TGTGCCAGCAGCGGGGGGCAGACCGGGGAGCTGTTTTTT. It is translated as CASSGGQTGELFF.

This clonotype was seen a handful of times. The CDR3 nucleotides read TGTGCCAGCAGCCCCCCAGCGGGGGACTATGGCTACACCTTC. Amino acids: CASSPPAGDYGYTF. This chain links TRBV9 with TRBJ1-2, with D perhaps TRBD1 (5 bases). The CDR3 is 14 residues long. Trimming removed 4 bases at V and 3 bases at J, with 13 bases between. Germline V gene lookup returns CDR1 SGDLS and CDR2 YYNGEE.

The table lists this clonotype with a few counts. The V gene is TRBV7-9, the J gene TRBJ2-3; tentative D call: TRBD1 (7 bases). V dropped 5 bases and J dropped 0 bases, with 27 bases sitting between them. The germline gives CDR1 SEHNR, CDR2 FQNEAQ (reference sequence). CDR3 length: 20 residues. The CDR3 loop is CASSRIPFSRGATSTDTQYF. CDR3 nucleotide sequence: TGTGCCAGCAGCCGAATACCATTTAGCAGGGGGGCCACTAGCACAGATACGCAGTATTTT.

This clonotype was seen only a few times. J is TRBJ2-1 and V is TRBV3-1; 10 bases are shared with TRBD1. Germline V gene lookup returns CDR1 LGHDT and CDR2 YNNKEL (reference sequence). The CDR3 is 16 amino acids. Trimming took 0 bases from V and 8 from J; bases not matched to a gene: 7. CDR3 sequence: CASSQESGTGVDEQFF. The CDR3 DNA is TGTGCCAGCAGCCAAGAAAGTGGGACAGGGGTCGATGAGCAGTTCTTC.

This clonotype was observed a few times. The chain uses TRBV2 and TRBJ2-1; perhaps D is TRBD1 or TRBD2 (6 bases each). CDR1 and CDR2 from the germline V gene are SNHLY and FYNNEI. The CDR3 covers 12 residues. The CDR3 sequence: CARGDEYNEQFF. In DNA form, the CDR3 reads TGTGCTAGGGGGGATGAATACAATGAGCAGTTCTTC.

This clonotype has a handful of counts. The rearrangement joins TRBV3-1 to TRBJ2-5; D call uncertain. V was clipped by 1 base and J by 1 base, with 13 bases between them. This CDR3 has 16 residues. The germline V gene has CDR1 LGHDT and CDR2 YNNKEL (reference sequence). The CDR3 region has the DNA TGTGCCAGCAGCCAAGGAGATCGGAACTTCCAAGAGACCCAGTACTTC. Translating gives CASSQGDRNFQETQYF.

There are a few counts of this clonotype. This chain links TRBV25-1 with TRBJ2-7; tentatively, D is TRBD1 or TRBD2 (6 bases each). Trimming removed 3 bases at V and 1 base at J, with 16 bases between. CDR3 length: 16 amino acids. Germline loops: CDR1 MGHDK, CDR2 SYGVNS. In DNA form, the CDR3 reads TGTGCCAGCAGTGACCTGACAGGTGGGAGGTCCTACGAGCAGTACTTC. Translating it yields CASSDLTGGRSYEQYF.

This clonotype was observed a few times. In DNA form, the CDR3 reads TGTGCCAGCATCTTAGGGGGGGGGGCAGATACGCAGTATTTT. It encodes CASILGGGADTQYF. The chain carries TRBV12-3 or TRBV12-4 and TRBJ2-3, with D perhaps matching TRBD2 (7 bases). The CDR3 is 14 residues long. The V end lost 7 bases, the J end lost 4 bases, and 15 bases lay between the germline ends.

This clonotype was counted only a few times. This chain uses TRBV7-9 with TRBJ1-5, with a possible D match to TRBD1 (5 bases). CDR1 SEHNR and CDR2 FQNEAQ come from the germline V gene (reference sequence). The CDR3 contains 13 residues. Trimming shortened V by 2 bases and J by 12 bases, and 14 bases separated the two germline ends. CDR3 sequence: CASSLSLSGHQHF. Written as DNA, the CDR3 is TGTGCCAGCAGCTTATCCCTGTCAGGGCACCAGCATTTT.

V and J are TRBV13 and TRBJ1-4, with 9 positions matching TRBD1. The ends lost 5 bases at V and 0 bases at J; junction bases unmatched: 10. The CDR3 has 18 residues. Germline V gene data show CDR1 as PRHDT and CDR2 as FYEKMQ (reference sequence). This chain's CDR3 is CASSLRTGALATNEKLFF. CDR3 nucleotides: TGTGCCAGCAGCCTCCGGACAGGGGCCCTTGCAACTAATGAAAAACTGTTTTTT.

This chain connects TRBV4-3 to TRBJ2-7; 10 nucleotides agree with TRBD1. The trim removed 2 bases at V and 6 bases at J, leaving 4 bases unmatched. Per the germline V gene, CDR1 is LGHNA and CDR2 is YSLEER. The CDR3 extends over 14 amino acids. CDR3 loop: CASSQRQGASEQYF. As DNA, the CDR3 is TGCGCCAGCAGCCAAAGACAGGGGGCGAGCGAGCAGTACTTC.

The CDR3, as DNA: TGCAGTGCTGTCGGGACAACCAATTCACCCCTCCACTTT. Protein product: CSAVGTTNSPLHF. The chain uses TRBV20-1 and TRBJ1-6; D is possibly TRBD1 (6 bases). Trimming cost V 5 bases and J 7 bases, with 12 bases left between them. Germline lookup yields CDR1 DFQATT and CDR2 SNEGSKA (reference sequence). The CDR3 has 13 amino acids.

V and J are TRBV4-3 and TRBJ1-2; a weak D match, TRBD1 (6 bases). With 0 bases removed from V and 5 bases from J, the gap between germline ends came to 13 bases. There are 15 residues in the CDR3. Germline CDR1 LGHNA, CDR2 YSLEER. CDR3: CASSQDPLGAYGYTF. CDR3 coding DNA: TGCGCCAGCAGCCAAGATCCTCTGGGGGCGTATGGCTACACCTTC.

This clonotype was detected a few times. This sequence joins TRBV20-1 and TRBJ1-2; D is ambiguous. The CDR3 is 12 amino acids. Trimming left V 3 bases short and J 8 bases short, with 13 bases between. CDR1 DFQATT and CDR2 SNEGSKA come from the germline V gene (reference sequence). In nucleotides, the CDR3 is TGCAGTGCTAGGCAAGGAACGGGGGGCTACACCTTC. It specifies CSARQGTGGYTF.

CDR3 amino acids: CASSDHSGGAYVTGELFF. The CDR3 DNA follows: TGTGCCAGCAGCGACCACAGCGGGGGGGCCTATGTCACCGGGGAGCTGTTTTTT. This chain uses TRBV9 with TRBJ2-2; 10 bases are a match to TRBD2. Germline V gene data show CDR1 as SGDLS and CDR2 as YYNGEE. The CDR3 contains 18 residues. V shed 3 bases, J shed 4 bases, and the junction held 12 bases outside the gene matches.

This clonotype was counted a few times. V is TRBV20-1 and J is TRBJ1-2; D may be TRBD1 (5 bases). This CDR3 region has 15 residues. The germline V gene has CDR1 DFQATT and CDR2 SNEGSKA (reference sequence). V was cut by 0 bases and J by 2 bases, with 13 bases left in between. CDR3 sequence reads: CSARDREDTNYGYTF. DNA of the CDR3: TGCAGTGCTAGAGATCGGGAGGACACCAACTATGGCTACACCTTC.

This clonotype was observed once. The rearrangement links TRBV6-5 to TRBJ2-5, with 8 nucleotides matching TRBD1. Germline loops: CDR1 MNHEY, CDR2 SVGAGI. V lost 4 bases to trimming and J lost 11 bases; unmatched junction nucleotides: 12. The CDR3 runs 14 residues. The CDR3 region is CASSFRQGTYDQYF. The CDR3 DNA sequence: TGTGCCAGCAGTTTCCGACAGGGGACGTACGATCAGTACTTC.

CDR3 sequence: CASSQALAGGETQYF. The CDR3 nucleotides read TGTGCCAGCAGCCAAGCTTTGGCAGGGGGAGAGACCCAGTACTTC. The chain carries TRBV14 and TRBJ2-5, with TRBD1 matching 7 bases. With V trimmed by 1 base and J by 4 bases, 6 bases remained unmatched. Germline V gene data show CDR1 as SGHDN and CDR2 as FVKESK. This CDR3 region has 15 residues.

The table lists this clonotype with a few counts. The rearrangement uses TRBV6-1 and TRBJ2-1; 12 nucleotides align to TRBD1. There are 17 residues in the CDR3. The germline V gene has CDR1 MNHNS and CDR2 SASEGT. V shed 0 bases and J 7 bases; nucleotides not matched to a gene: 7. The CDR3 region is CASSEALLGQGANEQFF. Here the CDR3 DNA reads TGTGCCAGCAGTGAAGCGCTTCTGGGACAGGGGGCAAATGAGCAGTTCTTC.

Remarks on this clonotype: The junction does not match germline at one end; this may be a read error. This chain connects TRBV9 to TRBJ1-5, with no clear D. Germline V gene data show CDR1 as SGDLS and CDR2 as YYNGEE. The CDR3 runs to 14 residues. CDR3 loop: CASSFGGYGQPQHF. As DNA, the CDR3 is TGCGCCAGCAGCTTTGGAGGGTATGGTCAGCCCCAGCATTTT.